Described below is a single TCR beta chain sequence and its context. These data come from a study of neoadjuvant anti-PD-1 for oral cavity cancer. The germline CDR1 and CDR2 sequences are SGHRS and YFSETQ. The CDR3 extends over 16 amino acids. The V and J ends lost 4 bases and 4 bases respectively, with 20 bases between them. Generated by immunoSEQ multiplex PCR, the TCRdb table keeps only in-frame clones and is missing some. Among about 7,600 clones listed, 53% were seen once. The sequence was obtained from a person aged 40 to 85 with oral cavity squamous cell carcinoma. The V call is TRBV5-1, the J call TRBJ2-5; D is possibly TRBD1 or TRBD2 (5 bases each). The sample here was tumor tissue, taken before nivolumab (anti-PD-1) treatment. The CDR3 here is CASSGGTAAARETQYF. The CDR3 DNA is TGCGCCAGCAGCGGGGGAACAGCGGCGGCCCGAGAGACCCAGTACTTC.